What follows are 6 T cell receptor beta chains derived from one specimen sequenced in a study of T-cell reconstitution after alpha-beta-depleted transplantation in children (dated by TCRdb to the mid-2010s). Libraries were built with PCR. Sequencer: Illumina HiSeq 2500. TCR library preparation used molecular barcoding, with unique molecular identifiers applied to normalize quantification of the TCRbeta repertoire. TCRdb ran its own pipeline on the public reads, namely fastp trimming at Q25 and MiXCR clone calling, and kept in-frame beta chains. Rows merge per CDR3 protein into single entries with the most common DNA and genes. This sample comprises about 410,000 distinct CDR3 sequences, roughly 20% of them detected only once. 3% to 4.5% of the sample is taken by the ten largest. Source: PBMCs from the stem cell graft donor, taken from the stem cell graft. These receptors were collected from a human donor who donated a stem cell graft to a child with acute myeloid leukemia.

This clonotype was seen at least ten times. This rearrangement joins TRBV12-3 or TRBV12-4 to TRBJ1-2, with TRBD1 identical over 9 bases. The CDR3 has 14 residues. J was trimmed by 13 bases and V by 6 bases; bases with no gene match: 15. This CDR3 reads CASRDSGTGSSFTF. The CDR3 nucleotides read TGTGCCAGCAGAGACTCCGGGACAGGGTCTTCTTTCACCTTC.

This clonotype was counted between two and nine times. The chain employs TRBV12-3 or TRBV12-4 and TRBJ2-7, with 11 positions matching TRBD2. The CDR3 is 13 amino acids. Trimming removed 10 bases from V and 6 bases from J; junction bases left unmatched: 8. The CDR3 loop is CATLLAGDPEQYF. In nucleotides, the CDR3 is TGTGCCACCTTACTAGCGGGAGACCCCGAGCAGTACTTC.

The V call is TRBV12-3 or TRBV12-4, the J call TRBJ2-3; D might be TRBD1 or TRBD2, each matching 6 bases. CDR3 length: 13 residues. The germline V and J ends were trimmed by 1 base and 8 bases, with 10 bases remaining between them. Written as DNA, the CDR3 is TGTGCCAGCAGTTTAGGGGGGGCCGGTACGCAGTATTTT. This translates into CASSLGGAGTQYF.

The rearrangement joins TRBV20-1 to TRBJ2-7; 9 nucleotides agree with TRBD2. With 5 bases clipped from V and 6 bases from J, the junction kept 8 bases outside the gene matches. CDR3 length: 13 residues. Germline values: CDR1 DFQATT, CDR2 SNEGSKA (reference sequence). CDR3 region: CSAGGGRGLEQYF. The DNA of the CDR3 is TGCAGTGCTGGAGGCGGGAGGGGGCTCGAGCAGTACTTC.

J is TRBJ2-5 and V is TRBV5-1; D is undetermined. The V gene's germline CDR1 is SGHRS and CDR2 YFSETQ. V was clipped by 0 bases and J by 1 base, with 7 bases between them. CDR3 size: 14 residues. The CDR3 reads CASSLVQLQETQYF. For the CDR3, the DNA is TGCGCCAGCAGCTTGGTACAACTCCAAGAGACCCAGTACTTC. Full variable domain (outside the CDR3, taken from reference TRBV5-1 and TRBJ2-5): KAGVTQTPRYLIKTRGQQVTLSCSPISGHRSVSWYQQTPGQGLQFLFEYFSETQRNKGNFPGRFSGRQFSNSRSEMNVSTLELGDSALYLCASSLVQLQETQYFGPGTRLLVL.

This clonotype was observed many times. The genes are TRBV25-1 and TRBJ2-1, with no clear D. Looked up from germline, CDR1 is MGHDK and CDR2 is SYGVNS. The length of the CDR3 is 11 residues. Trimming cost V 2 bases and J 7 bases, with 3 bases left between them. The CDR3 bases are TGTGCCAGCAGTGAAGCTAATGAGCAGTTCTTC. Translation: CASSEANEQFF. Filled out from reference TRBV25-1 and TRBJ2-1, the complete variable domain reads EADIYQTPRYLVIGTGKKITLECSQTMGHDKMYWYQQDPGMELHLIHYSYGVNSTEKGDLSSESTVSRIRTEHFPLTLESARPSHTSQYLCASSEANEQFFGPGTRLTVL.